One and the same sample provided the 26 T cell receptor beta chains below, sequenced in a study of T cells in narcolepsy. Sequenced by immunoSEQ multiplex PCR; TCRdb stores in-frame clones only, minus some. The table records under 35,000 clones, approximately 80% of them present only once. Sequenced material: memory (CD45RA-) CD4+ T cells from blood. The receptors here all came from a human donor in good health.

V usage is TRBV7-2 and J usage is TRBJ2-1; D unclear. Germline V lookup: CDR1 SGHTA, CDR2 FQGNSA. The CDR3 length is 15 residues. V lost 0 bases and J lost 5, with 11 bases in between. CDR3 bases: TGTGCCAGCAGCTTAGCGCGCGGCCCCAACAATGAGCAGTTCTTC. It yields the protein CASSLARGPNNEQFF.

The sample holds one count of this clone. The chain carries TRBV11-3 and TRBJ2-7; D gene ambiguous. Germline V gene lookup returns CDR1 SGHNT and CDR2 YENEEA. Trimming took off 6 bases at V and 6 bases at J, with 15 bases between the two ends. This CDR3 spans 13 amino acids. The CDR3 region is CASRKDPSGEQYF. CDR3 nucleotide sequence: TGTGCCAGCAGAAAGGACCCTTCGGGCGAGCAGTACTTC.

This chain uses TRBV15 with TRBJ1-6; 7 bases align to TRBD1. The CDR3 consists of 15 residues. The V gene end was trimmed by 2 bases and the J gene end by 7 bases; junction bases not matched to a gene: 5. Germline V lookup: CDR1 LNHNV, CDR2 YYDKDF (reference sequence). CDR3 bases: TGTGCCACCAGCAGAACCGGGACAGCAAATTCACCCCTCCACTTT. Amino acid sequence: CATSRTGTANSPLHF. Complete variable domain (other parts from reference TRBV15 and TRBJ1-6): DAMVIQNPRYQVTQFGKPVTLSCSQTLNHNVMYWYQQKSSQAPKLLFHYYDKDFNNEADTPDNFQSRRPNTSFCFLDIRSPGLGDTAMYLCATSRTGTANSPLHFGNGTRLTVT.

The CDR3 nucleotides are TGTGCCAGCAGCCGAGGACTCTACTACGAGCAGTACTTC. It codes for CASSRGLYYEQYF. The rearrangement uses TRBV7-3 and TRBJ2-7, with D possibly matching TRBD2 (5 bases). With 5 bases removed from V and 3 bases from J, the gap between germline ends came to 11 bases. The CDR3 is 13 residues long. Germline V gene lookup returns CDR1 SGHTA and CDR2 FQGTGA.

The genes are TRBV12-5 and TRBJ2-2, with D maybe TRBD1 (6 bases). Germline CDR1 is LGHNT and CDR2 is FRNRAP. CDR3 length equals 14 residues. The V end was cut by 3 bases, the J end by 8 bases, with 13 bases between. CDR3 nucleotides: TGTGCTAGTGGTTTAGGACAGACTCTAGGGGAGCTGTTTTTT. Residues: CASGLGQTLGELFF.

This chain connects TRBV4-1 to TRBJ2-7; 15 bases map to TRBD2. The CDR3 loop spans 17 amino acids. With 0 bases clipped from V and 4 bases from J, the junction kept 4 bases outside the gene matches. Looked up from germline, CDR1 is MGHRA and CDR2 is YSYEKL. CDR3 DNA sequence: TGCGCCAGCAGCCAAGATGGGACTAGCGGGAGGAAATACGAGCAGTACTTC. Encoded protein: CASSQDGTSGRKYEQYF.

This chain connects TRBV4-2 to TRBJ2-3; D unclear. The CDR3 spans 16 residues. The ends were cut back, 0 bases at V and 6 bases at J, with 16 bases in the middle. Germline CDR1 is LGHNA and CDR2 is YNFKEQ. Here the CDR3 reads CASSQEINRGSDTQYF. For the CDR3, the DNA is TGTGCCAGCAGCCAAGAAATAAACCGAGGTTCGGATACGCAGTATTTT.

The chain has TRBV14 and TRBJ2-1, with 10 positions matching TRBD2. The CDR3 has 16 amino acids. Germline CDR1 is SGHDN and CDR2 is FVKESK. V lost 3 bases to trimming and J lost 10 bases; unmatched junction nucleotides: 12. The CDR3 protein is CASSQGGLALRGEQFF. CDR3 DNA sequence: TGTGCCAGCAGCCAGGGGGGACTAGCGCTTCGAGGGGAGCAGTTCTTC.

This rearrangement joins TRBV5-1 to TRBJ1-1; 8 nucleotides agree with TRBD1. V lost 4 bases and J lost 6; bases outside the gene matches: 11. From germline, CDR1 is SGHRS and CDR2 YFSETQ. The CDR3 is made up of 15 amino acids. CDR3 nucleotides: TGCGCCAGCAGCGACTACGACAGGGGAGCGGCTGAAGCTTTCTTT. Translated, it gives CASSDYDRGAAEAFF.

The V gene is TRBV19, the J gene TRBJ2-5; TRBD2 matches 14 bases. The CDR3 contains 14 residues. The V gene's germline CDR1 is LNHDA and CDR2 SQIVND (reference sequence). Losses at the gene ends were 9 bases for V and 7 bases for J; bases not matched to a gene: 7. CDR3 DNA: TGTGCCAGCGCGGGACTAGCGGGAGTTAGGACCCAGTACTTC. It codes for CASAGLAGVRTQYF.

In DNA, the CDR3 is TGCGCCAGCAGCCAAGATTTTCCGTTCTTC. As protein: CASSQDFPFF. The gene calls are TRBV4-3 and TRBJ2-1, with D unclear. Germline CDR1 reads LGHNA; CDR2 reads YSLEER. This CDR3 region has 10 residues. Trimming took off 0 bases at V and 15 bases at J, with 6 bases between the two ends.

The rearrangement links TRBV30 to TRBJ2-7; D tentatively reads TRBD1 or TRBD2 (5 bases each). Per the germline V gene, CDR1 is GTSNPN and CDR2 is SVGIG (reference sequence). V lost 2 bases and J 10 bases, leaving 15 bases between the germline ends. The CDR3 contains 12 residues. The CDR3 coding sequence is TGTGCCTGGAGTAAGACAGACTATGGACAGTACTTC. Translating it yields CAWSKTDYGQYF. The variable domain in full, completed from reference TRBV30 and TRBJ2-7, reads SQTIHQWPATLVQPVGSPLSLECTVEGTSNPNLYWYRQAAGRGLQLLFYSVGIGQISSEVPQNLSASRPQDRQFILSSKKLLLSDSGFYLCAWSKTDYGQYFGPGTRLTVT.

The genes are TRBV5-1 and TRBJ2-3, with 12 bases lining up with TRBD2. The CDR3 sequence is 16 residues long. The V gene end was trimmed by 0 bases and the J gene end by 6 bases; junction bases not matched to a gene: 5. The germline CDR1 and CDR2 sequences are SGHRS and YFSETQ. Written as DNA, the CDR3 is TGCGCCAGCAGCTTGGGCACGCTAGCGGGAGGGGATACGCAGTATTTT. Protein product: CASSLGTLAGGDTQYF.

This chain joins TRBV5-5 and TRBJ1-3, with D perhaps TRBD1 (5 bases). V lost 0 bases and J 0 bases, leaving 7 bases between the germline ends. Germline assignment: CDR1 SGHKS and CDR2 YYEKEE (reference sequence). This CDR3 spans 15 amino acids. The CDR3 nucleotides read TGTGCCAGCAGCTTGGAACAGGCCTCTGGAAACACCATATATTTT. Translating gives CASSLEQASGNTIYF.

V usage is TRBV6-6 and J usage is TRBJ2-5; D remains unclear. Trimming left V 0 bases short and J 1 base short, with 6 bases between. Looked up from germline, CDR1 is MNHNY and CDR2 is SVGAGI (reference sequence). The length of the CDR3 is 14 residues. CDR3 amino acids: CASSYSLFQETQYF. The CDR3 DNA sequence: TGTGCCAGCAGTTACTCGTTGTTCCAAGAGACCCAGTACTTC.

V and J are TRBV2 and TRBJ1-4; the D gene is possibly TRBD1 (6 bases). The V end was cut by 2 bases, the J end by 2 bases, with 15 bases between. CDR3 length equals 17 residues. Looked up from germline, CDR1 is SNHLY and CDR2 is FYNNEI. The CDR3 nucleotides read TGTGCCAGCAGTGAACGGGGGGCCCTGGCGACTAATGAAAAACTGTTTTTT. Its protein is CASSERGALATNEKLFF.

The gene calls are TRBV7-3 and TRBJ2-2; 13 nucleotides align to TRBD2. The CDR3 spans 17 residues. CDR1 SGHTA and CDR2 FQGTGA come from the germline V gene. V dropped 5 bases and J dropped 5; count of bases not matched to a gene: 8. The CDR3 nucleotides read TGTGCCAGCAGCCCGACACTAGCGGGAGGGGGAACCGGGGAGCTGTTTTTT. It is translated as CASSPTLAGGGTGELFF.

This chain joins TRBV9 and TRBJ2-7; D may be TRBD2 (5 bases). The CDR3 runs 15 residues. V lost 4 bases and J 3 bases, leaving 17 bases between the germline ends. CDR1 is SGDLS and CDR2 is YYNGEE in the germline V gene. DNA of the CDR3: TGTGCCAGCAGCCTCCCGCGGAGGCTTTACTACGAGCAGTACTTC. It specifies CASSLPRRLYYEQYF.

This clone was found a few times. The chain uses TRBV2 and TRBJ2-7, with a tentative D call TRBD1 (6 bases). With 3 bases removed from V and 5 bases from J, the gap between germline ends came to 17 bases. The CDR3 sequence is 15 residues long. From germline, CDR1 is SNHLY and CDR2 FYNNEI. The CDR3 DNA reads as TGTGCCAGCAGTGAGATCGGGCAGGGGAAAAACGAGCAGTACTTC. Its protein is CASSEIGQGKNEQYF. The variable domain in full, completed from reference TRBV2 and TRBJ2-7, reads EPEVTQTPSHQVTQMGQEVILRCVPISNHLYFYWYRQILGQKVEFLVSFYNNEISEKSEIFDDQFSVERPDGSNFTLKIRSTKLEDSAMYFCASSEIGQGKNEQYFGPGTRLTVT.

V and J are TRBV11-3 and TRBJ1-1; D unresolved. CDR1 SGHNT and CDR2 YENEEA come from the germline V gene. This CDR3 comprises 13 residues. With 0 bases removed from V and 5 bases from J, the gap between germline ends came to 7 bases. CDR3 sequence reads: CASSLEPDTEAFF. The CDR3 nucleotides are TGTGCCAGCAGCTTAGAACCTGATACTGAAGCTTTCTTT.

The chain has TRBV7-2 and TRBJ1-2; possible D gene TRBD1, 6 bases. The V and J ends lost 5 bases and 0 bases respectively, with 13 bases between them. In germline, CDR1 is SGHTA, CDR2 FQGNSA. CDR3 size: 15 residues. The CDR3 sequence is CASSPRDTANYGYTF. CDR3 bases: TGTGCCAGCAGCCCCCGGGACACCGCTAACTATGGCTACACCTTC.

This chain links TRBV6-1 with TRBJ2-2, with a possible D match to TRBD1 (6 bases). Trimming left V 4 bases short and J 0 bases short, with 18 bases between. The CDR3 has 18 amino acids. Germline V gene sequence: CDR1 MNHNS, CDR2 SASEGT. This chain's CDR3 is CASSGRGPLYANTGELFF. The CDR3 DNA follows: TGTGCCAGCAGTGGCAGGGGTCCCCTTTACGCGAACACCGGGGAGCTGTTTTTT.

In this sample, this clone turned up once. The J gene is TRBJ2-7, the V gene TRBV11-1, with 9 bases lining up with TRBD1. This CDR3 contains 15 residues. Germline V gene data show CDR1 as SGHAT and CDR2 as FQDESV (reference sequence). J lost 3 bases, V lost 0 bases, and 3 bases had no gene match. The CDR3 protein is CASSLADRGGYEQYF. DNA of the CDR3: TGTGCCAGCAGCTTAGCGGACAGGGGAGGCTACGAGCAGTACTTC. The whole variable domain, remainder taken from reference TRBV11-1 and TRBJ2-7, is EAEVAQSPRYKITEKSQAVAFWCDPISGHATLYWYRQILGQGPELLVQFQDESVVDDSQLPKDRFSAERLKGVDSTLKIQPAELGDSAMYLCASSLADRGGYEQYFGPGTRLTVT.

In nucleotides, the CDR3 is TGTGCCAGCAGCTACATGACAGGGATCGGCTACACCTTC. Its translation: CASSYMTGIGYTF. The chain uses TRBV7-3 and TRBJ1-2, with 7 bases identical to TRBD1. J lost 8 bases, V lost 4 bases, and 7 bases had no gene match. The CDR3 spans 13 residues. Per the germline V gene, CDR1 is SGHTA and CDR2 is FQGTGA.

This chain joins TRBV6-5 and TRBJ1-1; 7 positions match TRBD1. This CDR3 comprises 15 residues. From germline, CDR1 is MNHEY and CDR2 SVGAGI. V shed 0 bases and J 4 bases; nucleotides not matched to a gene: 5. The CDR3 DNA is TGTGCCAGCAGTTACTCAGAAGGGGGCGGCACTGAAGCTTTCTTT. Translated: CASSYSEGGGTEAFF.

This rearrangement joins TRBV9 to TRBJ2-7, with D perhaps TRBD2 (5 bases). This CDR3 is built from 14 residues. Per germline, CDR1 SGDLS and CDR2 YYNGEE. The V and J ends lost 1 base and 0 bases respectively, with 8 bases between them. CDR3 sequence: CASSVSSSSYEQYF. The CDR3 DNA reads as TGTGCCAGCAGCGTATCTAGCAGCTCCTACGAGCAGTACTTC.